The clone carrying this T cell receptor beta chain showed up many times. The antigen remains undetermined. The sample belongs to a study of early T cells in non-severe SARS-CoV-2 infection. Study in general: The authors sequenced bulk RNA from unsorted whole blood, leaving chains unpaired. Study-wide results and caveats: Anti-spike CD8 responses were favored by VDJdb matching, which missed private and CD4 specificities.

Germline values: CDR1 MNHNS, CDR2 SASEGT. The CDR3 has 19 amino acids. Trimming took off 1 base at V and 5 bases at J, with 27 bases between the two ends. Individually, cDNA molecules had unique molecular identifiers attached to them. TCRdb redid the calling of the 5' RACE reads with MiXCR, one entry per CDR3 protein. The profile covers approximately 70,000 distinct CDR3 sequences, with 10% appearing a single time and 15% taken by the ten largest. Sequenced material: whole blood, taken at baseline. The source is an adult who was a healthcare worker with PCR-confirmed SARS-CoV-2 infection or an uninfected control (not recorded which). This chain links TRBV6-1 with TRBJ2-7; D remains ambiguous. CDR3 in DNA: TGTGCCAGCAGTGAAGTTGCAGGCATCGCCCTAGTTCGATCGGACGAGCAGTACTTC. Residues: CASSEVAGIALVRSDEQYF.